The 32 T cell receptor beta chains below come from one sample, sequenced in a study of blood T cell repertoires in COVID-19. Method: immunoSEQ multiplex PCR; TCRdb's copy keeps in-frame clones and lacks some. The table has about 14,000 clones, 80% to 90% seen once; the top ten hold 26%. The sample consisted of peripheral blood. These receptors all stem from a woman aged 45 to 65 with active or convalescent COVID-19.

The chain employs TRBV4-1 and TRBJ2-7; D call uncertain. Trimming removed 4 bases at V and 5 bases at J, with 9 bases between. This CDR3 is 12 amino acids long. The germline V gene has CDR1 MGHRA and CDR2 YSYEKL. The CDR3 sequence is CASSPSPNEQYF. The CDR3 coding sequence is TGCGCCAGCAGCCCTAGTCCCAACGAGCAGTACTTC.

The CDR3 bases are TGTGCCAGTAGTATATGGACAGGAGTTAGCAATCAGCCCCAGCATTTT. Its translation is CASSIWTGVSNQPQHF. The chain joins TRBV19 to TRBJ1-5; 7 bases fit TRBD1. The CDR3 contains 16 residues. From germline, CDR1 is LNHDA and CDR2 SQIVND (reference sequence). With V trimmed by 2 bases and J by 0 bases, 4 bases remained unmatched. The variable domain in full, completed from reference TRBV19 and TRBJ1-5, reads DGGITQSPKYLFRKEGQNVTLSCEQNLNHDAMYWYRQDPGQGLRLIYYSQIVNDFQKGDIAEGYSVSREKKESFPLTVTSAQKNPTAFYLCASSIWTGVSNQPQHFGDGTRLSIL.

The V and J genes are TRBV10-3 and TRBJ2-5; 7 bases line up with TRBD1. The CDR3 spans 15 residues. V shed 1 base, J shed 4 bases, and the junction held 6 bases outside the gene matches. The germline V gene encodes CDR1 ENHRY and CDR2 SYGVKD. The CDR3 DNA reads TGTGCCATCAGTGAGTTTTGGGGACAGCGAGAGACCCAGTACTTC. Protein: CAISEFWGQRETQYF.

This clone occurred a few times. CDR3 bases: TGTGCCAGTAGGATTCGCCTAGCGGGCCCGAGCTCCTACGAGCAGTACTTC. Translation gives CASRIRLAGPSSYEQYF. V is TRBV28 and J is TRBJ2-7; TRBD2 matches at 8 bases. Trimming removed 9 bases from V and 0 bases from J; junction bases left unmatched: 16. Looked up from germline, CDR1 is MDHEN and CDR2 is SYDVKM. The length of the CDR3 is 17 residues.

The chain carries TRBV4-2 and TRBJ1-3, with D unclear. The germline CDR1 and CDR2 sequences are LGHNA and YNFKEQ. Trimming took off 0 bases at V and 0 bases at J, with 12 bases between the two ends. The CDR3 loop spans 17 amino acids. CDR3 DNA: TGTGCCAGCAGCCAAGATTATTCGAGGAGCTCTGGAAACACCATATATTTT. Amino acids: CASSQDYSRSSGNTIYF.

The chain links TRBV28 to TRBJ1-6, with unresolved D. The CDR3 consists of 15 residues. V shed 3 bases and J shed 1 base, with 7 bases lying between them. From germline, CDR1 is MDHEN and CDR2 SYDVKM. The CDR3 nucleotides read TGTGCCAGCAGTTTCCCCGGGTCCTATAATTCACCCCTCCACTTT. Protein: CASSFPGSYNSPLHF.

This clone turned up a few times. The chain couples TRBV18 to TRBJ2-3; 9 nucleotides agree with TRBD2. Per the germline V gene, CDR1 is KGHSH and CDR2 is LQKENI. This CDR3 is 17 amino acids long. V dropped 3 bases and J dropped 2; count of bases not matched to a gene: 9. CDR3 sequence (DNA): TGTGCCAGCTCACCGCTTAGCGGGAGCCCCAACACAGATACGCAGTATTTT. It specifies CASSPLSGSPNTDTQYF. The full variable domain, in which reference TRBV18 and TRBJ2-3 provide the parts outside the CDR3, is NAGVMQNPRHLVRRRGQEARLRCSPMKGHSHVYWYRQLPEEGLKFMVYLQKENIIDESGMPKERFSAEFPKEGPSILRIQQVVRGDSAAYFCASSPLSGSPNTDTQYFGPGTRLTVL.

The chain employs TRBV11-1 and TRBJ2-1; 10 nucleotides align to TRBD2. The CDR3 has 13 amino acids. CDR1 is SGHAT, CDR2 FQDESV, per germline (reference sequence). V was clipped by 3 bases and J by 15 bases; unmatched bases: 8. CDR3 coding DNA: TGTGCCAGCAGCTTGTTTCTAGCGGGGGTGGTGTTCTTC. It codes for CASSLFLAGVVFF.

The rearrangement links TRBV18 to TRBJ2-4; 10 positions agree with TRBD1. Looked up from germline, CDR1 is KGHSH and CDR2 is LQKENI. J lost 6 bases, V lost 0 bases, and 2 bases had no gene match. The CDR3 extends over 15 amino acids. The CDR3 reads CASSPPTGGRNIQYF. Written as DNA, the CDR3 is TGTGCCAGCTCACCACCGACAGGGGGCCGAAACATTCAGTACTTC.

The J gene is TRBJ2-1, the V gene TRBV3-1 (or the pseudogene TRBV3-2); 10 bases are shared with TRBD2. This CDR3 contains 15 residues. Germline values: CDR1 LGHDT, CDR2 YNNKEL (reference sequence). V gave up 4 bases and J gave up 5 bases; unmatched junction bases: 5. CDR3 in amino acids: CASSPLAGENNEQFF. CDR3 coding DNA: TGTGCCAGCAGCCCTCTAGCGGGGGAGAACAATGAGCAGTTCTTC.

V gene TRBV18 combines with J gene TRBJ2-5; D remains ambiguous. V was cut by 0 bases and J by 0 bases, with 5 bases left in between. CDR3 length: 14 residues. Germline V CDR1 and CDR2: KGHSH, LQKENI. CDR3 protein: CASSPPNNQETQYF. The DNA of the CDR3 is TGTGCCAGCTCACCACCAAACAACCAAGAGACCCAGTACTTC. The full variable domain, in which reference TRBV18 and TRBJ2-5 provide the parts outside the CDR3, is NAGVMQNPRHLVRRRGQEARLRCSPMKGHSHVYWYRQLPEEGLKFMVYLQKENIIDESGMPKERFSAEFPKEGPSILRIQQVVRGDSAAYFCASSPPNNQETQYFGPGTRLLVL.

This clone was observed once. A read error may produce the germline difference seen at one junction end. The CDR3 coding sequence is TGTGCCAGCAGCCCCCGAGGTCGACCACACTTC. Encoded protein: CASSPRGRPHF. This chain joins TRBV7-6 and TRBJ1-2; D not resolved. The germline CDR1 and CDR2 sequences are SGHVS and FNYEAQ. There are 11 residues in the CDR3.

The rearrangement joins TRBV2 to TRBJ2-7; 11 bases agree with TRBD2. V dropped 5 bases and J dropped 6; count of bases not matched to a gene: 9. The CDR3 has 15 amino acids. Germline CDR1 SNHLY, CDR2 FYNNEI. The CDR3 nucleotides are TGTGCCAGCAGTACTACTAGCGGGAGACGGCCCGAGCAGTACTTC. Translating gives CASSTTSGRRPEQYF.

The genes are TRBV7-6 and TRBJ2-2, with a possible D match to TRBD1 (6 bases). CDR3 size: 16 residues. Trimming cost V 5 bases and J 5 bases, with 18 bases left between them. Looked up from germline, CDR1 is SGHVS and CDR2 is FNYEAQ. The CDR3 region has the DNA TGTGCCAGCAGCAGGGACAACCCCTTAGGGACCGGGGAGCTGTTTTTT. Residues: CASSRDNPLGTGELFF.

CDR3 in amino acids: CASSRIPGLARITEQFF. CDR3 in DNA: TGTGCCAGCAGTCGAATACCGGGACTAGCACGCATCACTGAGCAGTTCTTC. The chain combines TRBV6-6 with TRBJ2-1; 9 bases match TRBD2. The ends lost 5 bases at V and 9 bases at J; junction bases unmatched: 17. This CDR3 spans 17 amino acids. Germline assignment: CDR1 MNHNY and CDR2 SVGAGI (reference sequence).

The gene calls are TRBV5-4 and TRBJ2-7; 11 bases are a match to TRBD2. The germline V gene has CDR1 SGHNT and CDR2 YYREEE (reference sequence). This CDR3 is 14 amino acids long. V trimming: 1 base; J trimming: 6 bases; junction bases outside the gene matches: 3. CDR3 loop: CASSLTSGSPEQYF. The CDR3 DNA reads as TGTGCCAGCAGCTTGACTAGCGGGAGTCCCGAGCAGTACTTC.

The chain recombines TRBV7-3 with TRBJ1-5; TRBD1 aligns across 7 bases. V lost 5 bases to trimming and J lost 5 bases; unmatched junction nucleotides: 3. This CDR3 region has 13 residues. In germline, CDR1 is SGHTA, CDR2 FQGTGA. CDR3 sequence: CASSIDRDQPQHF. The CDR3 DNA reads as TGTGCCAGCAGCATAGACAGGGATCAGCCCCAGCATTTT.

V gene TRBV19 combines with J gene TRBJ1-5; D call uncertain. Trimming stripped 10 bases from V and 0 bases from J, with 13 bases between. This CDR3 comprises 14 residues. CDR1 LNHDA and CDR2 SQIVND come from the germline V gene (reference sequence). DNA for the CDR3: TGTGCCACCTCGGACTTTTATAGCAATCAGCCCCAGCATTTT. Translated: CATSDFYSNQPQHF.

The rearrangement joins TRBV9 to TRBJ2-3; 14 bases are a match to TRBD2. Trimming took 3 bases from V and 7 from J; bases not matched to a gene: 7. The CDR3 has 16 residues. Per germline, CDR1 SGDLS and CDR2 YYNGEE. The CDR3 sequence is CASSGLAGGPLNTQYF. The CDR3 nucleotides read TGTGCCAGCAGCGGACTAGCGGGGGGGCCGTTGAATACGCAGTATTTT.

The chain couples TRBV28 to TRBJ1-3; D is unresolved. The CDR3 sequence is 16 residues long. Looked up from germline, CDR1 is MDHEN and CDR2 is SYDVKM. The CDR3 bases are TGTGCGCTTAAGGATGGGGAGGGCTGGTCTGGAAACACCATATATTTT. Its translation: CALKDGEGWSGNTIYF.

The count of this clone is one. J is TRBJ2-7 and V is TRBV28, with 7 bases that match TRBD1. The CDR3 is made up of 12 amino acids. Germline loops: CDR1 MDHEN, CDR2 SYDVKM. V was pared by 6 bases and J by 3 bases, with 2 bases of the junction left unmatched. The CDR3 DNA reads TGTGCCAGCAGCAGGGACAGCTACGAGCAGTACTTC. This encodes CASSRDSYEQYF.

This clone has only a few counts. The chain uses TRBV6-5 and TRBJ2-7, with D maybe TRBD2 (6 bases). Germline V gene data show CDR1 as MNHEY and CDR2 as SVGAGI. The CDR3 runs to 15 residues. V was cut by 5 bases and J by 4 bases, with 18 bases left in between. CDR3 in amino acids: CASSPGYGSGYEQYF. CDR3 in DNA: TGTGCCAGCAGTCCCGGATATGGTAGCGGTTACGAGCAGTACTTC.

The V gene is TRBV27, the J gene TRBJ2-4; D is uncertain. This CDR3 is 12 amino acids long. The V end lost 5 bases, the J end lost 1 base, and 3 bases lay between the germline ends. Germline loops: CDR1 MNHEY, CDR2 SMNVEV (reference sequence). The CDR3 loop reads CASSPAKNIQYF. In nucleotides, the CDR3 is TGTGCCAGCAGTCCGGCCAAAAACATTCAGTACTTC.

In its sample, this clone was seen once. Here the CDR3 DNA reads TGCGCCAGCAGCCAAGGCTCCCTAATAAAGCGGGGGGACTCCTACGAGCAGTACTTC. This codes for CASSQGSLIKRGDSYEQYF. This sequence joins TRBV4-1 and TRBJ2-7; TRBD2 matches 9 bases. The CDR3 length is 19 residues. The germline gives CDR1 MGHRA, CDR2 YSYEKL. The trim removed 1 base at V and 0 bases at J, leaving 13 bases unmatched.

This clone was counted a few times. CDR3 region: CASSLSPGSNQPQHF. The CDR3 nucleotides are TGTGCCAGCAGCTTAAGCCCCGGGAGCAATCAGCCCCAGCATTTT. The V and J genes are TRBV7-2 and TRBJ1-5; D is unclear. The CDR3 spans 15 residues. The V end lost 2 bases, the J end lost 1 base, and 9 bases lay between the germline ends. The germline V gene has CDR1 SGHTA and CDR2 FQGNSA.

The chain uses TRBV19 and TRBJ1-2, with 8 positions matching TRBD1. This CDR3 is built from 15 residues. With V trimmed by 8 bases and J by 6 bases, 14 bases remained unmatched. Germline-derived CDR1 and CDR2 are LNHDA and SQIVND (reference sequence). The CDR3 DNA sequence: TGTGCCAGTGAGAGGACAGGGAGCATTGTGAATGGCTACACCTTC. Translation gives CASERTGSIVNGYTF.

The rearrangement uses TRBV7-8 and TRBJ1-5; D not resolved. V lost 2 bases to trimming and J lost 7 bases, with 9 bases between them. The CDR3 totals 13 residues. In germline, CDR1 is SGHVS, CDR2 FQNEAQ. The CDR3 bases are TGTGCCAGCAGCTTAACCGGGGTGCAGCCCCAGCATTTT. Residues: CASSLTGVQPQHF.

A few counts support this clone. CDR3 coding DNA: TGCAGCGTCCCCCCCGACAGGTTTGGTGGGGAGCAGTACTTC. This codes for CSVPPDRFGGEQYF. This chain connects TRBV29-1 to TRBJ2-7, with a possible D match to TRBD1 (6 bases). This CDR3 comprises 14 residues. The V end was cut by 6 bases, the J end by 7 bases, with 22 bases between. Per germline, CDR1 SQVTM and CDR2 ANQGSEA.

The chain has TRBV6-4 and TRBJ1-5, with 8 bases that match TRBD1. This CDR3 comprises 15 residues. Losses at the gene ends were 2 bases for V and 5 bases for J; bases not matched to a gene: 5. Germline loops: CDR1 MRHNA, CDR2 SNTAGT. CDR3 sequence: CASSDTGQGDQPQHF. As DNA, the CDR3 is TGTGCCAGCAGTGACACTGGACAGGGAGATCAGCCCCAGCATTTT.

V gene TRBV2 combines with J gene TRBJ1-3; TRBD1 might be the D (6 bases). The CDR3 covers 15 residues. The germline V gene has CDR1 SNHLY and CDR2 FYNNEI. The ends were cut back, 6 bases at V and 0 bases at J, with 12 bases in the middle. CDR3 sequence (DNA): TGTGCCAGCAGGTCAGGACAGAACTCTGGAAACACCATATATTTT. Amino acid sequence: CASRSGQNSGNTIYF.

This chain links TRBV29-1 with TRBJ2-7, with D possibly matching TRBD1 (6 bases). Per germline, CDR1 SQVTM and CDR2 ANQGSEA. The CDR3 is 13 amino acids. The V end lost 4 bases, the J end lost 6 bases, and 16 bases lay between the germline ends. CDR3 residues: CSVGGLQGLEQYF. The CDR3, as DNA: TGCAGCGTTGGGGGATTACAGGGCCTCGAGCAGTACTTC.

J is TRBJ1-1 and V is TRBV20-1; 7 positions match TRBD1. With 3 bases clipped from V and 5 bases from J, the junction kept 9 bases outside the gene matches. CDR1 is DFQATT and CDR2 is SNEGSKA in the germline V gene (reference sequence). There are 14 residues in the CDR3. The CDR3 DNA reads as TGCAGTGCTAGTTTAGGGGGCGCGGGAACTGAAGCTTTCTTT. It specifies CSASLGGAGTEAFF.